These 22 T cell receptor beta chains share one sample of origin, sequenced in a study of cytomegalovirus exposure and HLA in healthy donors. Sequenced by immunoSEQ multiplex PCR; TCRdb stores in-frame clones only, minus some. The repertoire holds a few hundred thousand clones, with around nine tenths as singletons. The sample was PBMCs. Receptor source: a woman aged 18-30 years in good health and CMV-seronegative.

This sequence joins TRBV28 and TRBJ2-3; 14 bases map to TRBD2. The junction had 9 bases not matched to a gene; V was cut back by 5 bases and J by 5 bases. The V gene's germline CDR1 is MDHEN and CDR2 SYDVKM. The CDR3 covers 17 residues. DNA of the CDR3: TGTGCCAGCAGTGACCGACTAGCGGGAGGGCCCGAAGATACGCAGTATTTT. It is translated as CASSDRLAGGPEDTQYF.

This sequence joins TRBV29-1 and TRBJ2-1; 11 bases fit TRBD2. Germline-derived CDR1 and CDR2 are SQVTM and ANQGSEA. The CDR3 length is 17 residues. V was clipped by 6 bases and J by 0 bases; unmatched bases: 10. The CDR3 region is CSVISGTSGYSYNEQFF. The CDR3 nucleotides are TGCAGCGTGATCTCCGGGACTAGCGGCTACTCCTACAATGAGCAGTTCTTC.

This clone is a singleton in its sample. The chain joins TRBV10-2 to TRBJ2-7, with D perhaps TRBD2 (6 bases). This CDR3 region has 12 residues. Germline-derived CDR1 and CDR2 are WSHSY and SAAADI. V shed 4 bases and J shed 7 bases, with 11 bases lying between them. The CDR3, as DNA: TGCGCCAGCAGTGCGGGGACTCAAGAGCAGTACTTC. It specifies CASSAGTQEQYF.

This chain connects TRBV7-9 to TRBJ2-7; 7 nucleotides agree with TRBD2. The ends lost 4 bases at V and 0 bases at J; junction bases unmatched: 6. This CDR3 region has 15 residues. CDR1 and CDR2 (germline): SEHNR, FQNEAQ (reference sequence). CDR3 bases: TGTGCCAGCAGCTCCTTAGCGGGCCCCTCCTACGAGCAGTACTTC. Translation gives CASSSLAGPSYEQYF.

V gene TRBV2 combines with J gene TRBJ1-4, with 11 bases matching TRBD1. The germline V gene has CDR1 SNHLY and CDR2 FYNNEI. The V gene end was trimmed by 7 bases and the J gene end by 1 base; junction bases not matched to a gene: 11. This CDR3 has 18 amino acids. CDR3: CASNVPGQGEETNEKLFF. Written as DNA, the CDR3 is TGTGCCAGCAACGTCCCGGGACAGGGGGAGGAAACTAATGAAAAACTGTTTTTT.

The chain joins TRBV5-1 to TRBJ1-1; D remains unclear. Trimming shortened V by 0 bases and J by 6 bases, and 15 bases separated the two germline ends. Looked up from germline, CDR1 is SGHRS and CDR2 is YFSETQ. The CDR3 length is 15 residues. The chain's CDR3 is CASSLGPGGGSEAFF. The CDR3 DNA is TGCGCCAGCAGCTTGGGACCAGGCGGCGGGTCTGAAGCTTTCTTT.

This clone was recorded once. The chain combines TRBV7-2 with TRBJ2-7, with D possibly matching TRBD2 (6 bases). The CDR3 has 17 residues. Trimming cost V 1 base and J 0 bases, with 16 bases left between them. The germline V gene has CDR1 SGHTA and CDR2 FQGNSA. CDR3 loop: CASSLGAGIGGSYEQYF. The CDR3 DNA reads TGTGCCAGCAGCTTAGGGGCGGGGATCGGGGGCTCCTACGAGCAGTACTTC.

This chain uses TRBV4-2 with TRBJ2-7; TRBD1 aligns across 7 bases. There are 14 residues in the CDR3. V lost 1 base to trimming and J lost 7 bases; unmatched junction nucleotides: 7. Germline V gene lookup returns CDR1 LGHNA and CDR2 YNFKEQ. The CDR3 DNA follows: TGTGCCAGCAGCCAAGTAAGTCGGACAGGTGAGCAGTACTTC. Its protein is CASSQVSRTGEQYF.

The V gene is TRBV7-9, the J gene TRBJ2-6, with 7 positions matching TRBD1. With 5 bases clipped from V and 0 bases from J, the junction kept 10 bases outside the gene matches. Germline CDR1 SEHNR, CDR2 FQNEAQ (reference sequence). The CDR3 totals 18 residues. The CDR3 region is CASSPRNDRVSGANVLTF. The CDR3 bases are TGTGCCAGCAGCCCCCGGAACGACAGGGTCTCTGGGGCCAACGTCCTGACTTTC.

The V gene is TRBV4-1, the J gene TRBJ1-3; D unresolved. Trimming stripped 1 base from V and 1 base from J, with 11 bases between. The CDR3 spans 16 residues. Germline loops: CDR1 MGHRA, CDR2 YSYEKL. The CDR3 nucleotides read TGCGCCAGCAGCCAAGTTCTCGGGGTGTCTGGAAACACCATATATTTT. The encoded protein is CASSQVLGVSGNTIYF.

This chain uses TRBV28 with TRBJ1-1; D gene unclear. CDR1 is MDHEN and CDR2 is SYDVKM in the germline V gene. The V and J ends lost 10 bases and 4 bases respectively, with 13 bases between them. The CDR3 length is 12 residues. CDR3 region: CATTPPGTEAFF. The DNA for the CDR3 is TGTGCCACTACCCCCCCTGGCACTGAAGCTTTCTTT.

CDR3 amino acids: CASSQEGSRTSIYEQYF. In nucleotides, the CDR3 is TGCGCCAGCAGCCAAGAAGGGTCTCGGACTAGCATCTACGAGCAGTACTTC. The gene calls are TRBV4-1 and TRBJ2-7; 8 positions match TRBD2. Germline V gene sequence: CDR1 MGHRA, CDR2 YSYEKL. The CDR3 spans 17 residues. The ends lost 0 bases at V and 3 bases at J; junction bases unmatched: 10.

This clone was detected only once. The CDR3 region is CASSETSGNTIYF. The CDR3 bases are TGTGCCAGCAGTGAAACTTCTGGAAACACCATATATTTT. The V gene is TRBV6-1, the J gene TRBJ1-3; D is ambiguous. V shed 2 bases and J shed 1 base, with 3 bases lying between them. Germline CDR1 and CDR2: MNHNS and SASEGT. This CDR3 is 13 amino acids long.

This clone was seen only a few times. The chain carries TRBV4-1 and TRBJ1-5; 7 bases map to TRBD1. CDR1 MGHRA and CDR2 YSYEKL come from the germline V gene. J gave up 0 bases and V 4 bases, and 3 bases lay outside the gene matches. This CDR3 spans 15 amino acids. CDR3 protein: CASSPTGYSNQPQHF. CDR3 bases: TGCGCCAGCAGCCCGACAGGGTATAGCAATCAGCCCCAGCATTTT.

This sequence joins TRBV6-5 and TRBJ2-6; no clear D. V dropped 4 bases and J dropped 1 base, with 8 bases sitting between them. This CDR3 region has 15 residues. In germline, CDR1 is MNHEY, CDR2 SVGAGI. DNA of the CDR3: TGTGCCAGCAGTTTGGCCGAATCTGGGGCCAACGTCCTGACTTTC. Translating gives CASSLAESGANVLTF.

The chain combines TRBV30 with TRBJ1-2, with D possibly TRBD1 on 6 matching bases. The CDR3 is 13 amino acids. The V end was cut by 4 bases, the J end by 7 bases, with 16 bases between. Per the germline V gene, CDR1 is GTSNPN and CDR2 is SVGIG (reference sequence). CDR3 sequence reads: CAWKQGPGLGYTF. DNA of the CDR3: TGTGCCTGGAAGCAGGGGCCCGGACTTGGCTACACCTTC.

V is TRBV5-1 and J is TRBJ1-4; tentatively, D is TRBD1 (6 bases). The V gene lost 4 bases and the J gene lost 0 bases, with 13 bases spanning the gap. The CDR3 sequence is 16 residues long. Germline V gene lookup returns CDR1 SGHRS and CDR2 YFSETQ. CDR3 in amino acids: CASSTTGHPTNEKLFF. The CDR3 bases are TGCGCCAGCAGCACGACAGGCCACCCAACTAATGAAAAACTGTTTTTT. Using reference TRBV5-1 and TRBJ1-4 for the parts outside the CDR3, the full variable domain is KAGVTQTPRYLIKTRGQQVTLSCSPISGHRSVSWYQQTPGQGLQFLFEYFSETQRNKGNFPGRFSGRQFSNSRSEMNVSTLELGDSALYLCASSTTGHPTNEKLFFGSGTQLSVL.

This clone was counted ten times or more. The rearrangement uses TRBV29-1 and TRBJ1-2; D perhaps matches TRBD1 (5 bases). Germline V gene lookup returns CDR1 SQVTM and CDR2 ANQGSEA. This CDR3 is 12 amino acids long. V lost 6 bases to trimming and J lost 2 bases, with 10 bases between them. CDR3 region: CSVTGVNYGYTF. The CDR3 coding sequence is TGCAGCGTCACGGGGGTGAACTATGGCTACACCTTC.

The chain uses TRBV5-1 and TRBJ1-2; 10 nucleotides agree with TRBD1. The CDR3 length is 15 residues. Unmatched junction bases numbered 6, after V lost 0 bases and J lost 7 bases. Germline V gives CDR1 SGHRS, CDR2 YFSETQ. CDR3 DNA sequence: TGCGCCAGCAGCTTGGGCACGGACAGGGGGGCTGGCTACACCTTC. Translated: CASSLGTDRGAGYTF.

V is TRBV12-2 and J is TRBJ2-1; the listed D gene, TRBD2, was not tested against the DNA. TRBV12-2 is described as a pseudogene. The CDR3 runs 20 residues. CDR3 amino acids: CASRLALAPNWGISYNEQFF. CDR3 coding DNA: TGTGCAAGTCGCTTAGCCCTAGCGCCCAATTGGGGGATATCCTACAATGAGCAGTTCTTC.

Only one count was recorded for this clone. The chain is built from TRBV4-3 and TRBJ2-1, with 8 bases lining up with TRBD1. Per the germline V gene, CDR1 is LGHNA and CDR2 is YSLEER. V shed 2 bases and J 3 bases; nucleotides not matched to a gene: 6. The CDR3 spans 16 residues. CDR3 nucleotide sequence: TGCGCCAGCAGCCAAAGGCAGGGGGCCTTCTACAATGAGCAGTTCTTC. This encodes CASSQRQGAFYNEQFF.

CDR3 nucleotide sequence: TGTGCCAGCAGTTCCAGACAGGTCTCTAGCTCCTACGAGCAGTACTTC. Protein sequence: CASSSRQVSSSYEQYF. The chain joins TRBV28 to TRBJ2-7, with D tentatively TRBD1 (6 bases). V was cut by 4 bases and J by 0 bases, with 16 bases left in between. The CDR3 runs 16 residues. Per germline, CDR1 MDHEN and CDR2 SYDVKM.